This TCR beta chain was recorded in a study of T cells in Graves' hyperthyroidism and ophthalmopathy. Germline CDR1 and CDR2: KGHSH and LQKENI. CDR3 length: 13 amino acids. The V end was cut by 2 bases, the J end by 8 bases, with 12 bases between. Researchers barred patients who had uncontrolled infection, other autoimmune disease, pregnancy or lactation. This clonotype has at least ten counts. Amplified TCR beta CDR3 regions derived from RNA transcripts. The study used the HTBI primer set for a first-round RT-PCR of the TCR CDR3. Via MiXCR, TCRdb re-called the multiplex PCR reads, giving one row per CDR3 protein. This repertoire shows more than 500,000 distinct CDR3 sequences, roughly a sixth found once; its top ten account for 29%.

The chain combines TRBV18 with TRBJ1-1, with D unresolved. This TCR was sampled from a woman in her twenties or thirties with Graves' ophthalmopathy. Sequenced input: blood. CDR3 amino acids: CASSPNGLGEAFF. Written as DNA, the CDR3 is TGTGCCAGCTCACCAAATGGGCTGGGAGAAGCTTTCTTT.